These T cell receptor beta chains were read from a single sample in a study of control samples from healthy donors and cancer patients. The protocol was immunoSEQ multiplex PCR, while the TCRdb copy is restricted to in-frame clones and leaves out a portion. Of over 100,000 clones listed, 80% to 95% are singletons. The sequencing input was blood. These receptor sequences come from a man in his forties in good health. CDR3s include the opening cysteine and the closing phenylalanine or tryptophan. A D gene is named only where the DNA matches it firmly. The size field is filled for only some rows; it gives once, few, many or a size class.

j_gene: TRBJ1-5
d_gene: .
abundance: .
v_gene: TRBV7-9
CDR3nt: TGTGCCAGCAGTTCAGGGGAGGGCAATCAGCCCCAGCATTTT
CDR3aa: CASSSGEGNQPQHF

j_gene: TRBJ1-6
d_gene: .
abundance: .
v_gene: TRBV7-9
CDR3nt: TGTGCCAGCAGCTTTTCCGGCAGGGGAAGGTCACCCCTCCACTTT
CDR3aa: CASSFSGRGRSPLHF

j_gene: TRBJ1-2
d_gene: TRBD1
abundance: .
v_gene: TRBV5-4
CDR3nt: TGTGCCAGCAGCCCCCAGCAGGGGGCCTATGGCTACACCTTC
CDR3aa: CASSPQQGAYGYTF

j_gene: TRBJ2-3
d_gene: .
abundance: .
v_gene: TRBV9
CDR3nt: TGTGCCAGCAGCGTAGTATCTAGCTCTGGCACAGATACGCAGTATTTT
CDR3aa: CASSVVSSSGTDTQYF

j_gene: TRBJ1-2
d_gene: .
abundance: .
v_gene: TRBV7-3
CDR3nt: TGTGCCAGCAGCTTATCCCCGTTATCTGGGGGCTACACCTTC
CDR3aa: CASSLSPLSGGYTF

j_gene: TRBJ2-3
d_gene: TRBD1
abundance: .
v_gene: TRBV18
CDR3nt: TGTGCCAGCTCAGCTCGACAGGGGGGCACAGATACGCAGTATTTT
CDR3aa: CASSARQGGTDTQYF

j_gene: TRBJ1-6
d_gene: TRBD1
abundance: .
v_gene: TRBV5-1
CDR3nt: TGCGCCAGCAGAGAGGGACAGGGGAATAATTCACCCCTCCACTTT
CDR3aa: CASREGQGNNSPLHF

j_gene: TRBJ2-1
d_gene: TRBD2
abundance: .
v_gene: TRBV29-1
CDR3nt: TGCAGCGCCGGGGGGACCTACAATGAGCAGTTCTTC
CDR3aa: CSAGGTYNEQFF

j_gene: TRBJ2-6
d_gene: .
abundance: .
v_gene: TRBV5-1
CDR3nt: TGCGCCAGCAGCTTGGATCCTGGGGCCAACGTCCTGACTTTC
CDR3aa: CASSLDPGANVLTF

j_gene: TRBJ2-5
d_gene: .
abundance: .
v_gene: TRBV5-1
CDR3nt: TGCGCCAGCAGCTCCGGACTGGAAGAGACCCAGTACTTC
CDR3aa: CASSSGLEETQYF

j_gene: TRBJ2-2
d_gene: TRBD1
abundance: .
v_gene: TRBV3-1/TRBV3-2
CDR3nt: TGTGCCAGCAGCCAAGGGACAGGGTGGGTCGGGGAGCTGTTTTTT
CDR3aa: CASSQGTGWVGELFF

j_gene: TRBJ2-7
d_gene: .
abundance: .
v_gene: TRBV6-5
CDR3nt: TGTGCCAGCACCGACAGCTACGAGCAGTACTTC
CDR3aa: CASTDSYEQYF

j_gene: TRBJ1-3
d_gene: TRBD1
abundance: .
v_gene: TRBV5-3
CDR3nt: TGTGCCAGAAGCCTCTCGGACAGGGCTGGAAACACCATATATTTT
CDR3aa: CARSLSDRAGNTIYF

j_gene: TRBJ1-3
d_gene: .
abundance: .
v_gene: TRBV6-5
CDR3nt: TGTGCCACTTCGACAGACTCTGGAAACACCATATATTTT
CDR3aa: CATSTDSGNTIYF

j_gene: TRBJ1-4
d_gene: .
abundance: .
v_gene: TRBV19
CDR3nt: TGTGCCAGTAGTATTCGAGGACAGCTTAATGAAAAACTGTTTTTT
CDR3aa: CASSIRGQLNEKLFF

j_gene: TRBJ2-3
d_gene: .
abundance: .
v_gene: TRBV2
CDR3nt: TGTGCCAGCAGTGCGGACCGTAACACAGATACGCAGTATTTT
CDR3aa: CASSADRNTDTQYF

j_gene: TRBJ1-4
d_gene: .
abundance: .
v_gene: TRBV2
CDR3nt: TGTGCCAGCAGGGGGCTTAGAAATGAAAAACTGTTTTTT
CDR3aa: CASRGLRNEKLFF

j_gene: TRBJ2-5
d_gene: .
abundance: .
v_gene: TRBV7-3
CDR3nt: TGTGCCAGCAGCTTAGGGGGTGGGGACCCACGGCAAGAGACCCAGTACTTC
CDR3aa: CASSLGGGDPRQETQYF

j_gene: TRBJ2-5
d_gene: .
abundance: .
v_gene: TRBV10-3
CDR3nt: TGTGCCATCAGTGAGTCCGGATCAGAAGAGACCCAGTACTTC
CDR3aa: CAISESGSEETQYF

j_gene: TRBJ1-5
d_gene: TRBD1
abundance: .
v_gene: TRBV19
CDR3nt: TGTGCCAGTAATCAGGGGGCGGGACAGCCCCAGCATTTT
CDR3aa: CASNQGAGQPQHF

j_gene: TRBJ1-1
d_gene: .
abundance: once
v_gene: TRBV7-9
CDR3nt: TGTGCCAGCAGCAATCAGGGATTTGAAGCTTTCTTT
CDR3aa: CASSNQGFEAFF

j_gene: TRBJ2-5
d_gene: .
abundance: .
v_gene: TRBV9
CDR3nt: TGTGCCAGCAGCGTAGGGGCAGGCCAAGAGACCCAGTACTTC
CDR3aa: CASSVGAGQETQYF

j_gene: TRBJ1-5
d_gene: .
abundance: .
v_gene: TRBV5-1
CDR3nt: TGCGCCAGCAGCTTCCTAGGGCTCAGCAATCAGCCCCAGCATTTT
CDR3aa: CASSFLGLSNQPQHF

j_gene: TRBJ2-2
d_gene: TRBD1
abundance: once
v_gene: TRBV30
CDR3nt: TGTGCCTGGACCGGGACAGGGAACACCGGGGAGCTGTTTTTT
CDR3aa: CAWTGTGNTGELFF

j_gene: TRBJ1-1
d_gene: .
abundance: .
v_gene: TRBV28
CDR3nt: TGTGCCAGCACCAACCCCGGGGGCGGGAAGGCTTTCTTT
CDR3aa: CASTNPGGGKAFF

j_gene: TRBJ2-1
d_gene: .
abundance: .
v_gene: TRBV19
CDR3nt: TGTGCCAGTAGTATGAGGTCCTGGGACTACAATGAGCAGTTCTTC
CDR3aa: CASSMRSWDYNEQFF

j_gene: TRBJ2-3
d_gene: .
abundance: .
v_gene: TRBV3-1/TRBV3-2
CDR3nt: TGTGCCAGCAGCCGACGGGACGCCTCTAGCACAGATACGCAGTATTTT
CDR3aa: CASSRRDASSTDTQYF

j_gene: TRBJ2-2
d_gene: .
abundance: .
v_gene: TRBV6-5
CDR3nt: TGTGCCAGCAGTTCCCCTGGGACCGGGGAGCTGTTTTTT
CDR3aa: CASSSPGTGELFF

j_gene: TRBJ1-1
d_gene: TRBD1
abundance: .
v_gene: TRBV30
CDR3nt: TGTGCCTGGAGTAGTACAGGGGGCGCTGAAGCTTTCTTT
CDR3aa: CAWSSTGGAEAFF

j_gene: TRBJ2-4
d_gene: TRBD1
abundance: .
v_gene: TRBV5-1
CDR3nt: TGCGCCAGCAGCCCCTTGACAGGGGGCGAAAACATTCAGTACTTC
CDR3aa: CASSPLTGGENIQYF

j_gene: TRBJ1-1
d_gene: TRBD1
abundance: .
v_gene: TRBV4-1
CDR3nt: TGCGCCAGCAGCCGAGACAGGGGGGGCATTGAAGCTTTCTTT
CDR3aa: CASSRDRGGIEAFF

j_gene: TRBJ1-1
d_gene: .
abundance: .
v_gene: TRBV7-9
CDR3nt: TGTGCCAGCAACACTAGGATCGGCACTGAAGCTTTCTTT
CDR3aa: CASNTRIGTEAFF

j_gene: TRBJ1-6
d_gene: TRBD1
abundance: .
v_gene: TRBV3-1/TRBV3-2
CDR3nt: TGTGCCAGCAGCTTGCGACAGGGAAAGTCACCCCTCCACTTT
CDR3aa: CASSLRQGKSPLHF

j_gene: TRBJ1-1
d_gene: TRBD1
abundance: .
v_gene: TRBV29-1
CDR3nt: TGCAGCACCCGGACAGGGGCGAACACTGAAGCTTTCTTT
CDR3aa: CSTRTGANTEAFF

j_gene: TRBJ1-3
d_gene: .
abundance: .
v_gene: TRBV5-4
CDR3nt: TGTGCCAGCAGCTTGGGGGTTGGAAACACCATATATTTT
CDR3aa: CASSLGVGNTIYF

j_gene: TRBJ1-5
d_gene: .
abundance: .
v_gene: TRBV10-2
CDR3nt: TGCGCCAGCAGTGACAGGGATGGCCAGCCCCAGCATTTT
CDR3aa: CASSDRDGQPQHF

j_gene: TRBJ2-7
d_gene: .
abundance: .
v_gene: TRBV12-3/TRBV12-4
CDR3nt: TGTGCCAGCAGCCCTGGGGCAGGCTACGAGCAGTACTTC
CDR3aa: CASSPGAGYEQYF

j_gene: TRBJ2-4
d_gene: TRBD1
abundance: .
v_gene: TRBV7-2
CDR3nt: TGTGCCAGCAGCTTCCAGGACAGGGCAGGAAACATTCAGTACTTC
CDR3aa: CASSFQDRAGNIQYF

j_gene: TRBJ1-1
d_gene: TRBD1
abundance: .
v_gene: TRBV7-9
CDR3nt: TGTGCCAGCAGACCCACAGGGGGGGGAACTGAAGCTTTCTTT
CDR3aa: CASRPTGGGTEAFF

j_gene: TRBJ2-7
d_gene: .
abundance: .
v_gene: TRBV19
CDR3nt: TGTGCCAGTAGTATCTCCGCGGGACCCAGCTACGAGCAGTACTTC
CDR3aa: CASSISAGPSYEQYF

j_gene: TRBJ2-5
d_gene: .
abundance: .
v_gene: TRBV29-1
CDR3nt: TGCAGCGTGACGGAGGGGATGAAGACCCAGTACTTC
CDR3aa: CSVTEGMKTQYF

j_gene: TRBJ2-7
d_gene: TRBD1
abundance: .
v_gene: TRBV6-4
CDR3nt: TGTGCCAGCAGTGACGCACAGGGGGCTTGGCAGTACTTC
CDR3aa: CASSDAQGAWQYF

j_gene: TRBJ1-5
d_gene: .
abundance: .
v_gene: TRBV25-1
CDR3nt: TGTGCCAGCAGGAAGACGGGGAGCAATCAGCCCCAGCATTTT
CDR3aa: CASRKTGSNQPQHF

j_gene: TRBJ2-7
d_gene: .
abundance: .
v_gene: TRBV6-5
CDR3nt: TGTGCCAGCAGCCTGGGGGGGCACGAGCAGTACTTC
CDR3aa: CASSLGGHEQYF

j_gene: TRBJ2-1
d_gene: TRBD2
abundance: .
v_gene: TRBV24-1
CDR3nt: TGTGCCACCAGGGGGGGGAGTTACAATGAGCAGTTCTTC
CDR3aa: CATRGGSYNEQFF

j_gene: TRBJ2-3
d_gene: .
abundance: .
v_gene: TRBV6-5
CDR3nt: TGTGCCAGCGCAATGCAGGGACAAAGCACAGATACGCAGTATTTT
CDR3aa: CASAMQGQSTDTQYF

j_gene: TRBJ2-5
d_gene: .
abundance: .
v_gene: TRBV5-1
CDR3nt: TGCGCCAGCAGCTTCAAAGAGACCCAGTACTTC
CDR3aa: CASSFKETQYF

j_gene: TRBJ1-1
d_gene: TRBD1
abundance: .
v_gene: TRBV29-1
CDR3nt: TGCAGCGTTAAAACAGGGGGATGGGACACTGAAGCTTTCTTT
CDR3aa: CSVKTGGWDTEAFF

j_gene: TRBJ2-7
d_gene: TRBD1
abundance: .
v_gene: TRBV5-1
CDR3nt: TGCGCCAGCAGCTACCGGGACAGCTACTACGAGCAGTACTTC
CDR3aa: CASSYRDSYYEQYF

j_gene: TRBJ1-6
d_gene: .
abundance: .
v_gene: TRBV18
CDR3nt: TGTGCCAGCTCACAAGGGGGGGGAGCCAATTCACCCCTCCACTTT
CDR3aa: CASSQGGGANSPLHF

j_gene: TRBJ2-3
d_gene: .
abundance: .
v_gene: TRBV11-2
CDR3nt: TGTGCCAGCAGCTCAGACAGTTTCACAGATACGCAGTATTTT
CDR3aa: CASSSDSFTDTQYF

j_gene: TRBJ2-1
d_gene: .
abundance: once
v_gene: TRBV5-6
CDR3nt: TGTGCCAGCAGCGATGGACATGTCGGCTCCTACAATGAGCAGTTCTTC
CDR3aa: CASSDGHVGSYNEQFF

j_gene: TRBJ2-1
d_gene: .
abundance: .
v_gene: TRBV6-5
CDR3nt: TGTGCCAGCAGTACCCCTTTGAGTGAGCAGTTCTTC
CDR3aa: CASSTPLSEQFF

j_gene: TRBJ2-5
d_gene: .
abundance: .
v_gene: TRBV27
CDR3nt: TGTGCCAGCAGCAGGGAAGATCGTTTGGAGACCCAGTACTTC
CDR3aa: CASSREDRLETQYF

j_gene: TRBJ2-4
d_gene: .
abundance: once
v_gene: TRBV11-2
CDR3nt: TGTGCCAGCAGCCTACGGGTTGGGGCCATTCAGTACTTC
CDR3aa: CASSLRVGAIQYF